This T cell receptor beta chain is drawn from a study of CD8 T cells in Susac syndrome. Both CD4+ and CD8+ T cells were negatively isolated, and TEMRA cells underwent FACS enrichment. When the RNA was reverse transcribed, random hexamers were used with an input of 0.5 to 1 ug. TCR beta CDR3 was amplified by immunoSEQ covering 54 Vbeta and 13 Jbeta. MiXCR, run by TCRdb on the immunoSEQ multiplex PCR reads, gives a single entry per CDR3 protein. The table includes about 50,000 distinct CDR3 sequences, 93% detected once. CDR3 length: 16 residues. The ends were cut back, 4 bases at V and 0 bases at J, with 14 bases in the middle. Germline loops: CDR1 SGDLS, CDR2 YYNGEE.

The specimen was CD8+ T cells from PBMCs. This TCR was sampled from a human donor with multiple sclerosis. The rearrangement joins TRBV9 to TRBJ1-3; D uncertain. CDR3 residues: CASSSPAGSSGNTIYF. The CDR3 nucleotides are TGTGCCAGCAGCTCCCCCGCCGGGAGCTCTGGAAACACCATATATTTT.